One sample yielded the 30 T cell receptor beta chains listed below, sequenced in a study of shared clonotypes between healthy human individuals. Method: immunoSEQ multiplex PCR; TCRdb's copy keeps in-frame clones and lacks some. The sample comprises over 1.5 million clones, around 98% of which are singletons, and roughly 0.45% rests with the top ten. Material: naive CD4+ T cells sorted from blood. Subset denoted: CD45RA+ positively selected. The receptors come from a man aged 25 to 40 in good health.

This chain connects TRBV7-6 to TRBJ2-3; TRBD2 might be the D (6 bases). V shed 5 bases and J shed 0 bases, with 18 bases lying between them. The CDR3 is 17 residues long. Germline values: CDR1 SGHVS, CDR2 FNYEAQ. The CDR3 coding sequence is TGTGCCAGCAGCCCCCGCCAGGCGGGATTGAGCACAGATACGCAGTATTTT. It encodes CASSPRQAGLSTDTQYF. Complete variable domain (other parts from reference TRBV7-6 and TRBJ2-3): GAGVSQSPRYKVTKRGQDVALRCDPISGHVSLYWYRQALGQGPEFLTYFNYEAQQDKSGLPNDRFSAERPEGSISTLTIQRTEQRDSAMYRCASSPRQAGLSTDTQYFGPGTRLTVL.

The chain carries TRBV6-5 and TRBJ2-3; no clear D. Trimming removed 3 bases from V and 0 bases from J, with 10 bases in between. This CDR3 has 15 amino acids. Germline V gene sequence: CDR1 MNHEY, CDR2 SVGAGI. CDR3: CASSYFSPSTDTQYF. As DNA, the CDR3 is TGTGCCAGCAGTTATTTCAGCCCTAGCACAGATACGCAGTATTTT.

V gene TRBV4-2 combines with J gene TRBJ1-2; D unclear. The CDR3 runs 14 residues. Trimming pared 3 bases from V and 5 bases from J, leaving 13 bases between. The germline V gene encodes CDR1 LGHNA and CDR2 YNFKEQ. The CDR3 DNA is TGTGCCAGCAGCCACGGGAGCGACGTTTATGGCTACACCTTC. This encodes CASSHGSDVYGYTF.

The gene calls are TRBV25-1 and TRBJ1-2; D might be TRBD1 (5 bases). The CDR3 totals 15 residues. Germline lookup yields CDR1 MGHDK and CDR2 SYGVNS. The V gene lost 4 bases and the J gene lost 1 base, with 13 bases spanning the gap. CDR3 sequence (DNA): TGTGCCAGCAGTGTCTCGGGGGTGTTTAACTATGGCTACACCTTC. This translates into CASSVSGVFNYGYTF.

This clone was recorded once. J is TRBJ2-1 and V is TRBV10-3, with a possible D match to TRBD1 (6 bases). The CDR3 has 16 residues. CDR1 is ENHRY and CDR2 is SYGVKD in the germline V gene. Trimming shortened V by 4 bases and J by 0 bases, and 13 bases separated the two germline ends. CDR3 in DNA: TGTGCCATCAGTGGAAGGGACAAGAGCTCCTACAATGAGCAGTTCTTC. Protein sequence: CAISGRDKSSYNEQFF.

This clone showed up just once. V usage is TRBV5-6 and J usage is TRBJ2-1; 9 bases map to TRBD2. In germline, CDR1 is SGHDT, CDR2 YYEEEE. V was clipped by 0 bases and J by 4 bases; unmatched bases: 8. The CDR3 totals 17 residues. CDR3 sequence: CASSLGLAAGNYNEQFF. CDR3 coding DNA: TGTGCCAGCAGCTTGGGACTAGCGGCCGGAAATTACAATGAGCAGTTCTTC.

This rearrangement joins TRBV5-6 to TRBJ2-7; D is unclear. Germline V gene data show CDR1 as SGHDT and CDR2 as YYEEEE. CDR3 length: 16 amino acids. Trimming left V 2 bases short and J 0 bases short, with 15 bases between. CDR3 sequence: CASSLRQLKYSYEQYF. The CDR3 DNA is TGTGCCAGCAGCTTAAGACAATTAAAGTACTCCTACGAGCAGTACTTC.

As DNA, the CDR3 is TGTGCCAGCAGCCCTGGACGTTCAGTGCAGTACTTC. Protein: CASSPGRSVQYF. The chain combines TRBV28 with TRBJ2-7; no clear D. CDR1 and CDR2 from the germline V gene are MDHEN and SYDVKM. The germline V and J ends were trimmed by 6 bases and 9 bases, with 15 bases remaining between them. This CDR3 has 12 residues.

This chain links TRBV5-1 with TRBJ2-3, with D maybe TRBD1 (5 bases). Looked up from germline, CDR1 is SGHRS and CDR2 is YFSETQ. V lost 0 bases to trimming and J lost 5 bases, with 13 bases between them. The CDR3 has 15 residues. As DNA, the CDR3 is TGCGCCAGCAGCTTGGAGCGCAGGGCAGTAGATACGCAGTATTTT. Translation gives CASSLERRAVDTQYF.

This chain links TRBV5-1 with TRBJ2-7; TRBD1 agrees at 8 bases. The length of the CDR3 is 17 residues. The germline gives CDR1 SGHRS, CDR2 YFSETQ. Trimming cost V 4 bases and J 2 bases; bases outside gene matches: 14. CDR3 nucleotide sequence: TGCGCCAGCAGCCGCCCATCCCGGGACAGGTACCCCTACGAGCAGTACTTC. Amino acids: CASSRPSRDRYPYEQYF.

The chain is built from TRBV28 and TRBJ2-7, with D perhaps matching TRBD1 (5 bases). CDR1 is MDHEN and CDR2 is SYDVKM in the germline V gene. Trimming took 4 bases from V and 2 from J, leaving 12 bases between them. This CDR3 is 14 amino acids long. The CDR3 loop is CASSYVRATYEQYF. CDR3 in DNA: TGTGCCAGCAGTTATGTCAGGGCAACCTACGAGCAGTACTTC.

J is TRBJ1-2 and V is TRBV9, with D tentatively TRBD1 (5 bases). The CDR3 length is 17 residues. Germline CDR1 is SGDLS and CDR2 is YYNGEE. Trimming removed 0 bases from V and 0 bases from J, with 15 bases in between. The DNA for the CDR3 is TGTGCCAGCAGCGTAGAGGCAGGGTATAATACTAACTATGGCTACACCTTC. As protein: CASSVEAGYNTNYGYTF.

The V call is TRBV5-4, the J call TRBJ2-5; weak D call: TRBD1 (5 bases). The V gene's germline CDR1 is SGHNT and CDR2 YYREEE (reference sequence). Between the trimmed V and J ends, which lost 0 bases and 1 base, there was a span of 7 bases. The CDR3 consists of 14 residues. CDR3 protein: CASSLGQFQETQYF. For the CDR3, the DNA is TGTGCCAGCAGCTTGGGACAGTTCCAAGAGACCCAGTACTTC.

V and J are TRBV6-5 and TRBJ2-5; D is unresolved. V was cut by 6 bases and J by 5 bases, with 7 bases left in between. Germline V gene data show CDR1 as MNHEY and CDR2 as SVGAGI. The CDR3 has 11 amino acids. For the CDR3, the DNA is TGTGCCAGCAGCCGCAAGGAGACCCAGTACTTC. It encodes CASSRKETQYF.

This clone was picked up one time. CDR3 region: CASSVLAAGGGYEQYF. The CDR3 DNA reads as TGTGCCAGCAGTGTACTCGCAGCGGGAGGGGGCTACGAGCAGTACTTC. The chain recombines TRBV25-1 with TRBJ2-7; 10 positions match TRBD2. CDR1 is MGHDK and CDR2 is SYGVNS in the germline V gene. V was pared by 4 bases and J by 3 bases, with 9 bases of the junction left unmatched. The CDR3 is 16 amino acids.

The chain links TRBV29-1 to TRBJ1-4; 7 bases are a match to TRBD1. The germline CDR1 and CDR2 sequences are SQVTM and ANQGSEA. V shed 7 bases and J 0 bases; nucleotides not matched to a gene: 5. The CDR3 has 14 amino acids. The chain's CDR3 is CSGWTGATNEKLFF. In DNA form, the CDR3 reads TGCAGCGGTTGGACAGGAGCAACTAATGAAAAACTGTTTTTT.

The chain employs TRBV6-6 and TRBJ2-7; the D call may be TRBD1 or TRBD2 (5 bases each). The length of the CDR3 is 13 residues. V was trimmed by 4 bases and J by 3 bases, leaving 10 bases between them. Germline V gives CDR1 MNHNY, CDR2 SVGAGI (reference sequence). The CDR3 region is CASSSGANYEQYF. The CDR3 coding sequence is TGTGCCAGCAGTTCCGGGGCCAACTACGAGCAGTACTTC.

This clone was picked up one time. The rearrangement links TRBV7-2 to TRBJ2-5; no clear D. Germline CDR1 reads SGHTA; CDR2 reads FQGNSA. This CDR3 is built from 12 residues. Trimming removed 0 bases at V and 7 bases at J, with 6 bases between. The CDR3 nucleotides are TGTGCCAGCAGCTTAGCGCGAGGGACCCAGTACTTC. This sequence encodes CASSLARGTQYF.

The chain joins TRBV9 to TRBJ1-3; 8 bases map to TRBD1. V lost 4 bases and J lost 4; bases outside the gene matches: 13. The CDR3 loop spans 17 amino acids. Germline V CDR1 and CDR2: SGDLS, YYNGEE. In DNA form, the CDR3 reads TGTGCCAGCAGCCAGAAATCTCAGGGGGCTCACGGAAACACCATATATTTT. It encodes CASSQKSQGAHGNTIYF. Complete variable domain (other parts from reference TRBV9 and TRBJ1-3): DSGVTQTPKHLITATGQRVTLRCSPRSGDLSVYWYQQSLDQGLQFLIQYYNGEERAKGNILERFSAQQFPDLHSELNLSSLELGDSALYFCASSQKSQGAHGNTIYFGEGSWLTVV.

The CDR3 DNA is TGTGCCAGTAGTATCAAGTCGGCGGGAGGGCCGGGCGAGCAGTACTTC. Amino acid sequence: CASSIKSAGGPGEQYF. The rearrangement links TRBV19 to TRBJ2-7; 9 bases are a match to TRBD2. Germline CDR1 is LNHDA and CDR2 is SQIVND (reference sequence). The CDR3 is 16 residues long. V gave up 3 bases and J gave up 6 bases; unmatched junction bases: 12.

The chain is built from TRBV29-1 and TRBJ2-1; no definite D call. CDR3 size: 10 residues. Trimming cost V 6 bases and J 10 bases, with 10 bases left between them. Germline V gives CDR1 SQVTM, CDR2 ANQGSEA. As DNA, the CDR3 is TGCAGCGTGGGCCCTGTAGAGCAGTTCTTC. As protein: CSVGPVEQFF.

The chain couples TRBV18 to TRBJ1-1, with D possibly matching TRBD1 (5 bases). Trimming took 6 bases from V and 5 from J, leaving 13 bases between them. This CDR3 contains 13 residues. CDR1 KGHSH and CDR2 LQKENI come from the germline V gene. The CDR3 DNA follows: TGTGCCAGCTCCCCCGGGGCGGATACTGAAGCTTTCTTT. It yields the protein CASSPGADTEAFF.

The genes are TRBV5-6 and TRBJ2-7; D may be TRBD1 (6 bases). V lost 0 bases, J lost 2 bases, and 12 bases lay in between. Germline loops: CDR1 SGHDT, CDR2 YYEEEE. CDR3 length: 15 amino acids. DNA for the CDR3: TGTGCCAGCAGCTTGGGCCCAGGGGATACCTACGAGCAGTACTTC. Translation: CASSLGPGDTYEQYF. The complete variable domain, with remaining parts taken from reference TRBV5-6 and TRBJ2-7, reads DAGVTQSPTHLIKTRGQQVTLRCSPKSGHDTVSWYQQALGQGPQFIFQYYEEEERQRGNFPDRFSGHQFPNYSSELNVNALLLGDSALYLCASSLGPGDTYEQYFGPGTRLTVT.

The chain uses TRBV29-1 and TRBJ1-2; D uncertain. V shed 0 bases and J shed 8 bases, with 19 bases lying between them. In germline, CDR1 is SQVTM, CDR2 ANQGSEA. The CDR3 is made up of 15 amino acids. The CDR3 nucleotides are TGCAGCGTTGAAGATCGGCCGGGCACAGATTCGGGCTACACCTTC. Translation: CSVEDRPGTDSGYTF.

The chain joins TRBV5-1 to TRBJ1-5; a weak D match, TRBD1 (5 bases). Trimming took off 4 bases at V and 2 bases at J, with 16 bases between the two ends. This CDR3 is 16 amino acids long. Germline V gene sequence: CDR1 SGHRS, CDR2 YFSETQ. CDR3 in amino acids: CASSPQGLFGNQPQHF. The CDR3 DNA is TGCGCCAGCAGCCCGCAGGGACTCTTCGGCAATCAGCCCCAGCATTTT.

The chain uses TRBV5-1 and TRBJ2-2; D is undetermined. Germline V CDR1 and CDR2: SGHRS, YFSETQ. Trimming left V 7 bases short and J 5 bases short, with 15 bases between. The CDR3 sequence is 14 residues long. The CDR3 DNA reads TGCGCCAGCGTGGTTTCCCCACTGACCGGGGAGCTGTTTTTT. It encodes CASVVSPLTGELFF.

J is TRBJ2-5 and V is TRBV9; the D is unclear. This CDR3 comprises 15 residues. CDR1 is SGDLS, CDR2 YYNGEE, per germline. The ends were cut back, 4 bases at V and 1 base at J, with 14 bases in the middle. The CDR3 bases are TGTGCCAGCAGCTCCTATGGGCGGATCCAAGAGACCCAGTACTTC. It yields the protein CASSSYGRIQETQYF.

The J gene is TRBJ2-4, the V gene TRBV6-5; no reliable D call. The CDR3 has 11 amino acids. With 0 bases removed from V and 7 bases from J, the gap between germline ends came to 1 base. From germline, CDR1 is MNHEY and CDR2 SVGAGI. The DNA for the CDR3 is TGTGCCAGCAGTTACTCGAACATTCAGTACTTC. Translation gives CASSYSNIQYF.

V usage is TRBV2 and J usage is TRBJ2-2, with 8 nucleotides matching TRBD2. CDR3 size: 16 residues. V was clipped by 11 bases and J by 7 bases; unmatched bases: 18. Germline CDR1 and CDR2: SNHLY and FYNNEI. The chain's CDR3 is CAHAGLSGSSGGELFF. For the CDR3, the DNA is TGTGCCCACGCAGGGCTAAGCGGGAGCTCGGGCGGGGAGCTGTTTTTT.

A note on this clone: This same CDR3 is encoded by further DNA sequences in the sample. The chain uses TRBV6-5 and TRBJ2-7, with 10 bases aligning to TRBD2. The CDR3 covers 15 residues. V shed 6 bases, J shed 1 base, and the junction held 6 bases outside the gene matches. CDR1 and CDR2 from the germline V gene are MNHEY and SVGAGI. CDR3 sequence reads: CASREIAGGSYEQYF. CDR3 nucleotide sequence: TGTGCCAGCAGGGAGATAGCGGGAGGTTCCTACGAGCAGTACTTC.